This T cell receptor (beta chain) was sequenced during a study of T cell responses to AZD1222 COVID-19 vaccine. Across the whole study: Timing groups of about 4 and about 12 weeks for second doses were pooled.

The CDR3 has 14 residues. Germline-derived CDR1 and CDR2 are SGHRS and YFSETQ. Germline trimming cut 2 bases from V and 7 bases from J; bases unmatched to any gene: 6. Concerning this clone: Its antigen is unknown.

Findings of the study overall: Reports say nearly half of spike-specific TCRs go after unmutated variant regions.

Clones were sequenced by immunoSEQ multiplex PCR, and TCRdb holds only the in-frame ones, with some missing. This sample has roughly 100,000 clones, with 70% to 90% found just once. The rearrangement uses TRBV5-1 and TRBJ2-1, with 7 bases fitting TRBD2. The receptor's source is an adult in good health. The sample in question was peripheral blood, obtained on day 0 of AZD1222 vaccination. For the CDR3, the DNA is TGCGCCAGCAGCTTAACGGGAGGAGGTAATGAGCAGTTCTTC. It codes for CASSLTGGGNEQFF.